The 9 T cell receptor beta chains presented below share a single source sample, sequenced in a study of cytomegalovirus exposure and HLA in healthy donors. Repertoires were generated with immunoSEQ multiplex PCR, while TCRdb's copy carries only in-frame clones and drops some. The sample records some 170,000 clones, 70% to 90% being singletons. Sequences were obtained from PBMCs. These receptors were taken from a woman in her 30s in good health and CMV-seronegative.

This clone was counted a few times. The V and J genes are TRBV4-1 and TRBJ1-1, with D unclear. The CDR3 runs 15 residues. The ends were cut back, 0 bases at V and 0 bases at J, with 8 bases in the middle. The germline gives CDR1 MGHRA, CDR2 YSYEKL. For the CDR3, the DNA is TGCGCCAGCAGCCAAGATCTCAGGCTGAACACTGAAGCTTTCTTT. Its protein is CASSQDLRLNTEAFF.

V is TRBV4-3 and J is TRBJ1-1; 8 bases map to TRBD1. The CDR3 is 17 amino acids. Per germline, CDR1 LGHNA and CDR2 YSLEER. After removal of 0 bases from V and 4 bases from J, the junction contained 10 bases not matched to a gene. The CDR3 sequence is CASSQESTGVSGTEAFF. CDR3 nucleotides: TGCGCCAGCAGCCAAGAGTCGACAGGGGTATCCGGCACTGAAGCTTTCTTT.

V usage is TRBV18 and J usage is TRBJ1-2; D is unclear. The germline V gene encodes CDR1 KGHSH and CDR2 LQKENI. The CDR3 contains 13 residues. V lost 6 bases and J lost 6, with 14 bases in between. The CDR3 DNA reads as TGTGCCAGCTCGTCGGACGCATCCCATGGCTACACCTTC. It specifies CASSSDASHGYTF.

This clone appeared once. J is TRBJ1-2 and V is TRBV4-3, with TRBD1 matching over 10 bases. Germline V gene sequence: CDR1 LGHNA, CDR2 YSLEER. The CDR3 totals 16 residues. The trim removed 1 base at V and 6 bases at J, leaving 8 bases unmatched. The CDR3 nucleotides are TGCGCCAGCAGCCAAGGGGACAGGGGTAATTTTAATGGCTACACCTTC. Translating gives CASSQGDRGNFNGYTF.

J is TRBJ2-3 and V is TRBV27; TRBD2 matches at 13 bases. V shed 5 bases and J 4 bases; nucleotides not matched to a gene: 9. Per the germline V gene, CDR1 is MNHEY and CDR2 is SMNVEV (reference sequence). The CDR3 loop spans 17 amino acids. CDR3: CASSLLLAGGPADTQYF. DNA for the CDR3: TGTGCCAGCAGTCTACTACTAGCGGGAGGGCCTGCAGATACGCAGTATTTT.

This clone was found a few times. The chain joins TRBV28 to TRBJ1-5; D is perhaps TRBD1 (5 bases). Germline V gene lookup returns CDR1 MDHEN and CDR2 SYDVKM. The CDR3 length is 16 residues. The V end was cut by 8 bases, the J end by 9 bases, with 26 bases between. The CDR3: CASFRRGAPAERPQHF. In DNA, the CDR3 is TGTGCCAGCTTCAGGAGGGGAGCTCCCGCTGAACGGCCCCAGCATTTT.

This sequence joins TRBV6-5 and TRBJ1-2; possibly TRBD1 for D (6 bases). The CDR3 runs to 11 residues. Germline V gives CDR1 MNHEY, CDR2 SVGAGI. The V and J ends lost 9 bases and 5 bases respectively, with 10 bases between them. As DNA, the CDR3 is TGTGCCAGGGGGGACACATATGGCTACACCTTC. Translated, it gives CARGDTYGYTF.

This clone was seen just once. This chain links TRBV28 with TRBJ1-2; TRBD1 matches at 7 bases. Germline V gene lookup returns CDR1 MDHEN and CDR2 SYDVKM. The CDR3 runs 15 residues. J gave up 6 bases and V 3 bases, and 10 bases lay outside the gene matches. This chain's CDR3 is CASSFGKGAVHGYTF. In nucleotides, the CDR3 is TGTGCCAGCAGTTTCGGGAAGGGGGCTGTTCATGGCTACACCTTC.

The count of this clone is one. The chain carries TRBV7-3 and TRBJ1-5, with 8 bases matching TRBD1. The V segment lost 4 bases and the J segment 4 bases; nucleotides outside the gene matches: 6. Germline loops: CDR1 SGHTA, CDR2 FQGTGA. This CDR3 spans 15 amino acids. This CDR3 reads CASSSTHRGNQPQHF. CDR3 nucleotide sequence: TGTGCCAGCAGCTCAACCCACAGGGGGAATCAGCCCCAGCATTTT.